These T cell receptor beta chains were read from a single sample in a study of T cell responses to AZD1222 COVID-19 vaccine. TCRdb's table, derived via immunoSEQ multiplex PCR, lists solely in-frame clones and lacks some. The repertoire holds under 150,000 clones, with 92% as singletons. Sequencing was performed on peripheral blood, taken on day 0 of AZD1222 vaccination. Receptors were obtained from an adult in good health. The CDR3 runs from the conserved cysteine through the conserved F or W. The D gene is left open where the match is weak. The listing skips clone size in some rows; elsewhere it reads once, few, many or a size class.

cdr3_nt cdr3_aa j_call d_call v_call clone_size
TGTGCCAGCGTTTACTCGGGACAGTCCTACGAGCAGTACTTC CASVYSGQSYEQYF TRBJ2-7 TRBD1 TRBV6-2/TRBV6-3 .
TGTGCCAGCAGCTTTCGGGTCGAGCAGTACTTC CASSFRVEQYF TRBJ2-7 . TRBV5-6 .
TGCAGCGTTGACAGGGGGACGGCTGGTGAAAAACTGTTTTTT CSVDRGTAGEKLFF TRBJ1-4 TRBD1 TRBV29-1 .
TGTGCCAGCAGGTCCAGGGGGCAGGTCACTGAAGCTTTCTTT CASRSRGQVTEAFF TRBJ1-1 TRBD1 TRBV5-4 .
TGTGCCAGCAGTTTCCGGGGCAGGGCTGGCTACACCTTC CASSFRGRAGYTF TRBJ1-2 . TRBV6-5 .
TGCGCCAGCGGGACTCGGCTCTACGAGCAGTACTTC CASGTRLYEQYF TRBJ2-7 . TRBV5-1 .
TGTGCCAGCAGCTCGGCTAGCGGAGGGTTAGAGACCCAGTACTTC CASSSASGGLETQYF TRBJ2-5 TRBD2 TRBV11-1 .
TGTGCCAGCAGCTTGGCCATGTCCGGGGCAGCCTACGAGCAGTACTTC CASSLAMSGAAYEQYF TRBJ2-7 . TRBV5-6 many
TGTGCCAGCAAACGGACAGGGGGAAGCAATCAGCCCCAGCATTTT CASKRTGGSNQPQHF TRBJ1-5 TRBD1 TRBV6-5 .
TGTGCCACCCAAAGCCCGGGGCAAGAAAAACTGTTTTTT CATQSPGQEKLFF TRBJ1-4 . TRBV28 .
TGTGCCAGCAGTCACCGGGACCTCTGGGGCTCTGGGGCCAACGTCCTGACTTTC CASSHRDLWGSGANVLTF TRBJ2-6 . TRBV28 .
TGTGCCAGCAGCTTAGTTTTAGCTAGCACAGATACGCAGTATTTT CASSLVLASTDTQYF TRBJ2-3 . TRBV7-8 once
TGCAGCGCCCTAGGGACAGGGGAAACGAGGGCTTTCTTT CSALGTGETRAFF TRBJ1-1 TRBD1 TRBV29-1 .
TGCAGTGCTAGTGTCACAGGGGTAGGTCAGCCCCAGCATTTT CSASVTGVGQPQHF TRBJ1-5 TRBD1 TRBV20-1 .
TGTGCCAGCAGCTTAGATCCGGGTCGGCAGTATTTT CASSLDPGRQYF TRBJ2-3 . TRBV7-2 .
TGTGCCAGCAGCCTCGGGACAGGGGGAAACACCATATATTTT CASSLGTGGNTIYF TRBJ1-3 TRBD1 TRBV3-1/TRBV3-2 .
TGTGCCAGCAGCCAAGATGTAGCGGGAAGCACAGATACGCAGTATTTT CASSQDVAGSTDTQYF TRBJ2-3 TRBD2 TRBV4-2 .
TGCAGCGTTGCCGGGTCCTATGGCTACACCTTC CSVAGSYGYTF TRBJ1-2 . TRBV29-1 .
TGTGCCAGCAGCACCTCCGGGGGCCAAGAGACCCAGTACTTC CASSTSGGQETQYF TRBJ2-5 . TRBV7-2 .
TGTGCCAGCAGTTACTCGGGACAGGGCTCTGGAAACACCATATATTTT CASSYSGQGSGNTIYF TRBJ1-3 TRBD1 TRBV6-6 .
TGCAGCGTTGAAGTGGGTGTGGCTAGCGGCTACGAGCAGTACTTC CSVEVGVASGYEQYF TRBJ2-7 TRBD2 TRBV29-1 .
TGTGCCAGCAGCTTGGGGGGGTTTTCACTAGCCCGGGAGCAGTTCTTC CASSLGGFSLAREQFF TRBJ2-1 . TRBV5-6 .
TGTGCCAGCAGTTACGGGGGGGAGGACACTGAAGCTTTCTTT CASSYGGEDTEAFF TRBJ1-1 . TRBV6-5 .
TGTGCCAGCAGGGAAGGTTATGGGCGTTGGGGCTATGGCTACACCTTC CASREGYGRWGYGYTF TRBJ1-2 . TRBV6-1 .
TGTGCCATCAGTGACGGGACAGTAAGCGCCTACGAGCAGTACTTC CAISDGTVSAYEQYF TRBJ2-7 TRBD1 TRBV10-3 .
TGTGCCATCCAGGGCGGGTCCTACGAGCAGTACTTC CAIQGGSYEQYF TRBJ2-7 . TRBV10-3 .
TGTGCCAGCAGCCAAGATAGGAATCAGCCCCAGCATTTT CASSQDRNQPQHF TRBJ1-5 . TRBV4-2 .
TGTGCCAGTAGTCTGGAGGTGTTGGGGGGCGCGGAAGAGACCCAGTACTTC CASSLEVLGGAEETQYF TRBJ2-5 . TRBV19 few
TGTGCCAGTAGTATAAACCGGGAAGCAGGAAACACCATATATTTT CASSINREAGNTIYF TRBJ1-3 . TRBV19 .
TGTGCCAGCTCACCACCCGGTCAAGGGGTGATGGCTTTCTTT CASSPPGQGVMAFF TRBJ1-1 . TRBV18 .
TGTGCCAGCAGTTACGGGGGGCTTCTATCTTCACCCCTCCACTTT CASSYGGLLSSPLHF TRBJ1-6 . TRBV6-2/TRBV6-3 .
TGTGCCAGTAGTACCCTGGGAGGGGCGCACACCGGGGAGCTGTTTTTT CASSTLGGAHTGELFF TRBJ2-2 TRBD2 TRBV19 .
TGTGCCACCGCGACAGGGCCAGGGACTGAAGCTTTCTTT CATATGPGTEAFF TRBJ1-1 TRBD1 TRBV6-5 .
TGTGCCAGTAGTATAGAGGACAGTGGTTGGGCTGAAGCTTTCTTT CASSIEDSGWAEAFF TRBJ1-1 . TRBV19 .
TGTGCCAGCAGTTCGGCCGGGACCTTGGCTTATGAGCAGTTCTTC CASSSAGTLAYEQFF TRBJ2-1 . TRBV6-2/TRBV6-3 .
TGTGCCAGTAGTATGTACGGGCGGCGGAGCCCTGTTGATTCACCCCTCCACTTT CASSMYGRRSPVDSPLHF TRBJ1-6 . TRBV19 .
TGTGCCAGCAGCTCGGACGGCTCCTATAACTATGGCTACACCTTC CASSSDGSYNYGYTF TRBJ1-2 . TRBV7-9 .
TGTGCCAGCAGTGAAGGTCGGGGTGTATCGGGGAAAGCTTTCTTT CASSEGRGVSGKAFF TRBJ1-1 . TRBV2 once
TGTGCCAGCAGCGCACAGGGGAACACTGAAGCTTTCTTT CASSAQGNTEAFF TRBJ1-1 . TRBV7-7 .
TGTGCCAGCAGCGTTTCGGACAGGGGGAATTCACCCCTCCACTTT CASSVSDRGNSPLHF TRBJ1-6 TRBD1 TRBV9 .
TGTGCCAGCAGTTGGACCACCGGGACAAGGCACTACGAGCAGTACTTC CASSWTTGTRHYEQYF TRBJ2-7 . TRBV27 .
TGTGCCAGCAGCTTCTTACGCGGCCGGGATGGCTACACCTTC CASSFLRGRDGYTF TRBJ1-2 . TRBV5-5 .
TGCAGCGAGAGACAGGGGGAAGCTTTCTTT CSERQGEAFF TRBJ1-1 TRBD1 TRBV29-1 .
TGCAGCGCTCGTGAGGCGGAAAGTCGACACAATGAGCAGTTCTTC CSAREAESRHNEQFF TRBJ2-1 . TRBV29-1 .
TGTGCCAGCAGTTTATTCGGGACTAGCGGTTACAATGAGCAGTTCTTC CASSLFGTSGYNEQFF TRBJ2-1 TRBD2 TRBV27 .
TGTGCCAGCAGGCCAATATTACTCAGGGGGTACTACAATGAGCAGTTCTTC CASRPILLRGYYNEQFF TRBJ2-1 TRBD1 TRBV27 .
TGCGCCAGCAGCCACCGCTCCAGCGGGAGTACAGATACGCAGTATTTT CASSHRSSGSTDTQYF TRBJ2-3 TRBD2 TRBV4-1 .
TGTGCCAGCAGTAACAGGGATACCAGAAACACCATATATTTT CASSNRDTRNTIYF TRBJ1-3 . TRBV6-5 .
TGTGCCAGCAGTCTACAATTCACAGATACGCAGTATTTT CASSLQFTDTQYF TRBJ2-3 . TRBV27 .
TGTGCCAGCAGCTTCCAGCGTCGGGAGACCCAGTACTTC CASSFQRRETQYF TRBJ2-5 . TRBV7-2 .